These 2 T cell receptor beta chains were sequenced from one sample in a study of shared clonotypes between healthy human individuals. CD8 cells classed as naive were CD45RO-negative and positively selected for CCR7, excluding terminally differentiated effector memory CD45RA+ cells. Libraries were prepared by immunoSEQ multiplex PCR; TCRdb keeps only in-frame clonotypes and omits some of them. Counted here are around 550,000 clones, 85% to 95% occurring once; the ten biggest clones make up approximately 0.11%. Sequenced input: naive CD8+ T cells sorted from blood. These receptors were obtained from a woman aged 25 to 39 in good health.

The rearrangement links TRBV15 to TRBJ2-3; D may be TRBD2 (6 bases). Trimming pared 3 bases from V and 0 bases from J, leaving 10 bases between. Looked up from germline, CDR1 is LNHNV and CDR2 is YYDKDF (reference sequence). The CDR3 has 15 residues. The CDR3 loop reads CATSSLAESTDTQYF. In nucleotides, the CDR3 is TGTGCCACCAGCAGCTTAGCGGAAAGCACAGATACGCAGTATTTT.

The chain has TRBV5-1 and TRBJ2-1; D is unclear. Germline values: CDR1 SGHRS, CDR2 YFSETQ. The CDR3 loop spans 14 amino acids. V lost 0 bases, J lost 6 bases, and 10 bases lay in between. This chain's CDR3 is CASSLAAQTNEQFF. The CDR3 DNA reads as TGCGCCAGCAGCTTGGCCGCCCAAACCAATGAGCAGTTCTTC. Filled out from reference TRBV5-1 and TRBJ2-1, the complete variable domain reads KAGVTQTPRYLIKTRGQQVTLSCSPISGHRSVSWYQQTPGQGLQFLFEYFSETQRNKGNFPGRFSGRQFSNSRSEMNVSTLELGDSALYLCASSLAAQTNEQFFGPGTRLTVL.